Following are 17 T cell receptor beta chains from one sample sequenced in a study of post-analysis software for immune sequencing data. Antigens of these TCRs are unknown. The study's findings and limits: About five TRBV segments (TRBV5-6, TRBV5-1 and TRBV20-1 among them) occurred more frequently in patients than in controls.

cDNA libraries of TCR beta carried unique molecular identifiers. In TCRdb, the PCR reads were re-called with MiXCR into one record per CDR3 protein. The data hold 750,000 to 950,000 distinct CDR3 sequences, with around 53% observed a single time. The sample consisted of blood. These receptors originate from a girl aged 5-17 years with multiple sclerosis.

The chain uses TRBV14 and TRBJ2-1, with 7 bases that match TRBD2. In germline, CDR1 is SGHDN, CDR2 FVKESK. The CDR3 is 15 residues long. Trimming cost V 3 bases and J 7 bases; bases outside gene matches: 9. The CDR3 DNA sequence: TGTGCCAGCAGCCATGAGGGGCCGCGGGGGAATGAGCAGTTCTTC. Amino acids: CASSHEGPRGNEQFF.

This clonotype was seen a single time. The chain couples TRBV5-1 to TRBJ2-7; no clear D. V lost 0 bases to trimming and J lost 0 bases, with 10 bases between them. This CDR3 has 15 amino acids. Germline values: CDR1 SGHRS, CDR2 YFSETQ. The CDR3 DNA sequence: TGCGCCAGCAGCTTGGATCAGGATGGCTCCTACGAGCAGTACTTC. Its translation is CASSLDQDGSYEQYF.

This chain connects TRBV13 to TRBJ2-6; D possibly corresponds to TRBD2 (5 bases). This CDR3 contains 15 residues. The V and J ends lost 5 bases and 1 base respectively, with 9 bases between them. Germline V gives CDR1 PRHDT, CDR2 FYEKMQ (reference sequence). The CDR3 spells CASSTEGSGANVLTF. DNA for the CDR3: TGTGCCAGCAGCACCGAGGGTTCTGGGGCCAACGTCCTGACTTTC.

The rearrangement uses TRBV3-1 and TRBJ2-1; TRBD2 matches 9 bases. The CDR3 is made up of 16 amino acids. V dropped 1 base and J dropped 8; count of bases not matched to a gene: 9. Germline values: CDR1 LGHDT, CDR2 YNNKEL (reference sequence). The DNA for the CDR3 is TGTGCCAGCAGCCAAGGATCGAGCGGGAGGATGGATGAGCAGTTCTTC. Amino acids: CASSQGSSGRMDEQFF.

The V gene is TRBV7-6, the J gene TRBJ2-6, with D perhaps TRBD1 or TRBD2 (5 bases each). The CDR3 runs 18 residues. Germline-derived CDR1 and CDR2 are SGHVS and FNYEAQ. V was shortened by 5 bases and J by 4 bases, with 21 bases between the two germline ends. The CDR3 region has the DNA TGTGCCAGCAGCCACCCCCGGGACCGGGATCCAGGGGCCAACGTCCTGACTTTC. Translating gives CASSHPRDRDPGANVLTF.

The genes are TRBV5-1 and TRBJ2-3; no definite D call. The V gene lost 6 bases and the J gene lost 2 bases, with 19 bases spanning the gap. The CDR3 is made up of 16 amino acids. The germline V gene has CDR1 SGHRS and CDR2 YFSETQ. CDR3 DNA sequence: TGCGCCAGCACGCTCCCCTCGGGCGGCCCCACAGATACGCAGTATTTT. Its translation is CASTLPSGGPTDTQYF.

Worth noting for this clonotype: Germline and junction disagree at one end, which may indicate a read error. The chain employs TRBV3-1 and TRBJ1-1, with a weak D call TRBD1 (5 bases). CDR3 size: 16 residues. Germline lookup yields CDR1 LGHDT and CDR2 YNNKEL (reference sequence). For the CDR3, the DNA is TGTGCCAGCAGCCTAATGGCAGGGACGATGAACACTGAGGCTTTCTTT. Translation: CASSLMAGTMNTEAFF.

The chain recombines TRBV12-3 or TRBV12-4 with TRBJ2-3; a weak D match, TRBD2 (6 bases). The V end lost 5 bases, the J end lost 4 bases, and 16 bases lay between the germline ends. The CDR3 is 15 residues long. CDR3 sequence (DNA): TGTGCCAGCAGTCCCCGGGGAGGCCCCGCAGATACGCAGTATTTT. Protein product: CASSPRGGPADTQYF.

The rearrangement links TRBV6-1 to TRBJ2-7; 8 bases align to TRBD2. CDR3 length: 13 residues. Trimming cost V 7 bases and J 3 bases; bases outside gene matches: 5. Looked up from germline, CDR1 is MNHNS and CDR2 is SASEGT. The chain's CDR3 is CASKIAGLYEQYF. CDR3 nucleotide sequence: TGTGCCAGCAAGATAGCGGGACTCTACGAGCAGTACTTC.

The V gene is TRBV5-1, the J gene TRBJ2-3; D not certain. The CDR3 consists of 13 residues. The V gene's germline CDR1 is SGHRS and CDR2 YFSETQ. Deletions cut 0 bases from V and 4 bases from J, with 6 bases between. The CDR3 nucleotides are TGCGCCAGCAGCTTGGCTACGTCAGATACGCAGTATTTT. Its translation is CASSLATSDTQYF. Supplemented by reference TRBV5-1 and TRBJ2-3, the full variable domain reads KAGVTQTPRYLIKTRGQQVTLSCSPISGHRSVSWYQQTPGQGLQFLFEYFSETQRNKGNFPGRFSGRQFSNSRSEMNVSTLELGDSALYLCASSLATSDTQYFGPGTRLTVL.

This clonotype turned up a few times. A junction boundary mismatches the germline segment, possibly from a read error. The rearrangement links TRBV6-6 to TRBJ2-5; D is uncertain. Germline-derived CDR1 and CDR2 are MNHNY and SVGAGI (reference sequence). The CDR3 runs to 14 residues. CDR3 nucleotides: TGTGCCAGCAGTCACTCGAGAGCGTCAGAGACCCAGTACTTC. Its translation is CASSHSRASETQYF.

This clonotype appeared a few times. This chain uses TRBV5-1 with TRBJ2-5; 7 bases align to TRBD1. The tail of the sequence fits TRBJ2-7 better, so the J call may be wrong. The germline V gene encodes CDR1 SGHRS and CDR2 YFSETQ. This CDR3 contains 15 residues. The CDR3 loop is CASRPFRDREYEQYF. Written as DNA, the CDR3 is TGCGCCAGCCGACCTTTCCGGGACAGAGAATACGAGCAGTACTTC.

This CDR3 reads CSVVGAVEQYF. CDR3 nucleotides: TGCAGCGTTGTAGGGGCCGTCGAGCAGTACTTC. This chain joins TRBV29-1 and TRBJ2-7; TRBD1 might be the D (5 bases). The CDR3 is made up of 11 amino acids. Trimming removed 4 bases from V and 6 bases from J, with 10 bases in between. Germline assignment: CDR1 SQVTM and CDR2 ANQGSEA.

The chain has TRBV29-1 and TRBJ2-3, with TRBD2 matching over 11 bases. CDR1 and CDR2 from the germline V gene are SQVTM and ANQGSEA. This CDR3 is built from 14 residues. V shed 8 bases and J 3 bases; nucleotides not matched to a gene: 7. CDR3 residues: CSTLLAGVTDTQYF. CDR3 nucleotides: TGCAGCACCTTACTAGCGGGAGTAACAGATACGCAGTATTTT.

The V gene is TRBV7-3, the J gene TRBJ1-4; tentative D call: TRBD1 (5 bases). Trimming removed 5 bases at V and 5 bases at J, with 24 bases between. The CDR3 is 18 amino acids. Germline CDR1 reads SGHTA; CDR2 reads FQGTGA. CDR3 protein: CASSPGTSGSGYNEKLFF. The DNA for the CDR3 is TGTGCCAGCAGCCCAGGGACTAGCGGGAGCGGCTACAATGAAAAACTGTTTTTT. Variable domain in full (rest from reference TRBV7-3 and TRBJ1-4): GAGVSQTPSNKVTEKGKYVELRCDPISGHTALYWYRQSLGQGPEFLIYFQGTGAADDSGLPNDRFFAVRPEGSVSTLKIQRTERGDSAVYLCASSPGTSGSGYNEKLFFGSGTQLSVL.

This clonotype has a single count. The CDR3 loop is CASRATDRGNEQYF. CDR3 DNA: TGTGCCAGCAGAGCAACAGACAGGGGCAACGAGCAGTACTTC. The rearrangement joins TRBV6-6 to TRBJ2-7, with TRBD1 matching over 8 bases. The CDR3 totals 14 residues. J was trimmed by 5 bases and V by 6 bases; bases with no gene match: 9. Germline assignment: CDR1 MNHNY and CDR2 SVGAGI (reference sequence).

The J gene is TRBJ2-5, the V gene TRBV7-7; D uncertain. TRBJ2-7 explains the end of the DNA better; the J call may be wrong. Germline-derived CDR1 and CDR2 are SSHAT and FNYEAQ (reference sequence). There are 13 residues in the CDR3. As DNA, the CDR3 is TGTGCCAGCAGCCGGTTACCGACGGACGAGCAGTACTTC. It encodes CASSRLPTDEQYF.